The sequence of this TCR beta chain was determined in a study of blood T cells in healthy people across ages. Through a sample-barcoded 5' primer and a J-beta primer mix, a second PCR was run for about 6 to 11 cycles. TCRdb reanalysed the 5' RACE reads using MiXCR and keeps one entry per CDR3 protein. The data contain about 1.5 million distinct CDR3 sequences, roughly two fifths of them singletons. This clonotype was seen more than once but under ten times. The CDR3 loop spans 16 amino acids. Germline CDR1 is SGHVS and CDR2 is FQNEAQ. V lost 0 bases and J lost 2; bases outside the gene matches: 4. The specimen was blood. The sequence was obtained from a young woman in good health. The chain uses TRBV7-8 and TRBJ2-7; 10 bases match TRBD2. CDR3 sequence reads: CASSLAILAGAYEQYF. In DNA form, the CDR3 reads TGTGCCAGCAGCTTAGCTATCCTAGCGGGGGCCTACGAGCAGTACTTC. Drawing the rest from reference TRBV7-8 and TRBJ2-7, the complete variable domain is GAGVSQSPRYKVAKRGQDVALRCDPISGHVSLFWYQQALGQGPEFLTYFQNEAQLDKSGLPSDRFFAERPEGSVSTLKIQRTQQEDSAVYLCASSLAILAGAYEQYFGPGTRLTVT.